This is a list of T cell receptor beta chains from one sample in a study. TCRdb called the RT-PCR reads again in MiXCR, with one record for every CDR3 protein. This sample has about 680,000 distinct CDR3 sequences, with 13% to 15% found just once. Sequenced sample: memory CD4+ T cells from blood. These receptors originate from a female donor in good health, serving as a healthy control. Each CDR3 is given with its conserved first and last residue. A D gene is named only where the DNA matches it firmly. Some rows have no size entry. The others give once, few or many, or a class for an expanded clone.

CDR3aa | CDR3nt | v_gene | abundance | d_gene | j_gene
CASSSGQGGGYTF | TGTGCCAGCAGCTCGGGACAGGGAGGCGGCTACACCTTC | TRBV7-3 | many | TRBD1 | TRBJ1-2
CAIGLQGEGTDTQYF | TGTGCCATCGGCCTACAGGGTGAAGGCACAGATACGCAGTATTTT | TRBV10-3 | NA | NA | TRBJ2-3
CATSRDRGVAGERETQYF | TGTGCCACCAGCAGAGATCGTGGGGTAGCGGGAGAGCGGGAGACCCAGTACTTC | TRBV15 | NA | TRBD2 | TRBJ2-5
CASSLNRGAETQYF | TGTGCCAGCAGCTTAAACAGGGGCGCGGAGACCCAGTACTTC | TRBV7-2 | NA | TRBD1 | TRBJ2-5
CASSYSIGGKDQPQHF | TGTGCCAGCAGTTACTCGATCGGGGGCAAGGATCAGCCCCAGCATTTT | TRBV6-2/TRBV6-3 | NA | NA | TRBJ1-5
CASIYLRGGHTGELFF | TGCGCCAGCATATACCTAAGAGGGGGCCACACCGGGGAGCTGTTTTTT | TRBV5-1 | NA | TRBD1 | TRBJ2-2
CASSLLREGRTDTQYF | TGTGCCAGCAGCTTGTTGCGGGAGGGGCGCACAGATACGCAGTATTTT | TRBV5-4 | NA | TRBD2 | TRBJ2-3
CSVKRRTGNTIYF | TGCAGCGTCAAGAGGCGTACTGGAAACACCATATATTTT | TRBV20-1 | NA | NA | TRBJ1-3
CASSLMGQGTQETQYF | TGTGCCAGCTCACTGATGGGACAGGGGACCCAAGAGACCCAGTACTTC | TRBV18 | NA | TRBD1 | TRBJ2-5
CASSQGVTGTDGYTF | TGTGCCAGCAGCCAGGGGGTGACAGGGACCGATGGCTACACCTTC | TRBV6-5 | NA | TRBD1 | TRBJ1-2
CASSGIGQDTQYF | TGCGCCAGCAGCGGAATAGGACAGGATACGCAGTATTTT | TRBV5-1 | NA | NA | TRBJ2-3
CSAFWQDETQYF | TGCAGTGCCTTCTGGCAGGATGAGACCCAGTACTTC | TRBV20-1 | many | NA | TRBJ2-5
CASSLAGGYDEQYF | TGTGCCAGCAGCTTGGCAGGGGGGTACGACGAGCAGTACTTC | TRBV11-3 | NA | NA | TRBJ2-7
CSAGGQGTDTQYF | TGCAGTGCTGGGGGACAGGGGACAGATACGCAGTATTTT | TRBV20-1 | few | TRBD1 | TRBJ2-3
CASRGTGYGYTF | TGTGCCAGCAGAGGGACAGGCTATGGCTACACCTTC | TRBV28 | NA | TRBD1 | TRBJ1-2
CASRLTGREQYF | TGTGCCAGCAGACTTACAGGGCGCGAGCAGTACTTC | TRBV28 | few | NA | TRBJ2-7
CASRGTGETQYF | TGTGCCAGCAGGGGGACAGGGGAGACCCAGTACTTC | TRBV12-3/TRBV12-4 | NA | TRBD1 | TRBJ2-5
CSDAIRGIDGYTF | TGCAGCGATGCCATCAGGGGAATTGATGGCTACACCTTC | TRBV29-1 | few | NA | TRBJ1-2
CASSLDRVGELFF | TGTGCCAGCAGCTTAGATCGGGTCGGGGAGCTGTTTTTT | TRBV11-2 | few | NA | TRBJ2-2
CASTRQAINEKLFF | TGTGCCAGCACCCGACAGGCCATTAATGAAAAACTGTTTTTT | TRBV6-1 | few | NA | TRBJ1-4
CASSLFLGTEAFF | TGTGCCAGCAGCTTGTTTTTGGGGACTGAAGCTTTCTTT | TRBV11-1 | NA | NA | TRBJ1-1
CASSLSGAVDTEAFF | TGCGCCAGCAGCTTGTCAGGGGCTGTTGACACTGAAGCTTTCTTT | TRBV5-1 | few | NA | TRBJ1-1
CASSPRYGSYEQYF | TGTGCCAGCAGTCCCCGGTATGGCTCCTACGAGCAGTACTTC | TRBV27 | few | NA | TRBJ2-7
CSAGDRVSGANVLTF | TGCAGTGCGGGGGACAGGGTATCTGGGGCCAACGTCCTGACTTTC | TRBV20-1 | few | TRBD1 | TRBJ2-6
CASSQGNGGNQPQHF | TGTGCCAGCAGCCAAGGAAACGGGGGCAATCAGCCCCAGCATTTT | TRBV14 | NA | NA | TRBJ1-5
CASRTGIASYEQYF | TGCGCCAGCAGGACAGGAATAGCCTCCTACGAGCAGTACTTC | TRBV5-1 | many | NA | TRBJ2-7